This T cell receptor (beta chain) was captured in a study of cytomegalovirus exposure and HLA in healthy donors. The wider study: Earlier results showed approximately 110 million unique TCR beta sequences derived from 150 million to 200 million T cells. Ancestry clustering placed more than 65% of under 450 genotyped donors in the Caucasian-associated cluster.

PCR used 60 Vbeta primers and 13 Jbeta primers. Profiling relied on immunoSEQ multiplex PCR, and the TCRdb table lists in-frame clones only, not all of them. The sample lists 85,000 to 100,000 clones; 55% to 75% were seen once. Germline lookup yields CDR1 MDHEN and CDR2 SYDVKM. The CDR3 extends over 14 amino acids. V dropped 4 bases and J dropped 10; count of bases not matched to a gene: 5. The study, taken as a whole, reports: It was assumed in the presence/absence analyses that sequencing depth was roughly uniform across donors. In an earlier analysis, most TCR beta V segments were productive about 87% or about 30% of the time.

Worth noting for this clone: Its specificity is unknown.

The specimen was PBMCs. The source of this sequence is a man aged 60 to 69 in good health and CMV-seronegative. The chain is built from TRBV28 and TRBJ1-4, with 11 positions matching TRBD1. The CDR3: CASSSGQGAGKLFF. The CDR3 bases are TGTGCCAGCAGTTCTGGACAGGGGGCGGGAAAACTGTTTTTT.